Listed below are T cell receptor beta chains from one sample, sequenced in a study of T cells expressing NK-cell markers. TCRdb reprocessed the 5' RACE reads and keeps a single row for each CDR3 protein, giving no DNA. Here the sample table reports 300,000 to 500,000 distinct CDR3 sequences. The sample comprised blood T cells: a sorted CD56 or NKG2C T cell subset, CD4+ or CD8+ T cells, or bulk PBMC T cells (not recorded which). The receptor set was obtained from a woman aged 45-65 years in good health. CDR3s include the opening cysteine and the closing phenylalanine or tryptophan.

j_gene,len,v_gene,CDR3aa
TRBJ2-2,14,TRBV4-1,CASSRPTRPGELFF
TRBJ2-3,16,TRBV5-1,CASSSSGGWGTDTQYF
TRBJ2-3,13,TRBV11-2,CASSTPSLDTQYF
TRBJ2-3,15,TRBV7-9,CASSSDGDISDTQYF
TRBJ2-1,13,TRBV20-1,CSASPQGYNEQFF
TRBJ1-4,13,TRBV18,CASSPLSGEKLFF
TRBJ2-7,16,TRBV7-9,CASSLSPGTDSYEQYF
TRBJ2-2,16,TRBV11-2,CASGDPGQPSAGELFF
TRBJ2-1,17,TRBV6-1,CASSEVPVDLVYNEQFF
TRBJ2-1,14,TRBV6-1,CASSEGAGAHEQFF
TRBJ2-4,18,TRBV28,CASGSRFLTNLAKNIQYF
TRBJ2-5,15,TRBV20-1,CSAEGRESYQETQYF
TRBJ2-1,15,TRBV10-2,CASSEVAGFINEQFF
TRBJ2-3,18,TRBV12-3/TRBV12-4,CASSFLREGTISTDTQYF
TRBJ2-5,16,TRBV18,CASSPLNSGGQETQYF
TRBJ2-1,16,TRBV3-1,CASSQGRGLADNEQFF
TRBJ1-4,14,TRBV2,CASRTIRTNEKLFF
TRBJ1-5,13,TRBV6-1,CASNGQGNQPQHF
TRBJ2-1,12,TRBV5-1,CASRQGDTEQFF
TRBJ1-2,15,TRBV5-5,CASSLEDGTIYGYTF
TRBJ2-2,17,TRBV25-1,CASSELGGGSNTGELFF
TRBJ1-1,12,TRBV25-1,CASMPGQGGAFF
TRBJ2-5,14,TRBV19,CASKPVAHLKTQYF
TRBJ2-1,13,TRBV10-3,CAISGGQGHEQFF
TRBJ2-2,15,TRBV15,CATSRDRIYTGELFF
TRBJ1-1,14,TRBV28,CASSVTAMNTEAFF
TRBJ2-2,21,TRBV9,CASSFYGTPPGTSNRSRELFF
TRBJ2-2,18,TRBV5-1,CASSLATSSGRYTGELFF
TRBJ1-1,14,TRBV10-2,CASTWTGLNTEAFF
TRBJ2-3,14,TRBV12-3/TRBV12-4,CASSFDQRVDTQYF
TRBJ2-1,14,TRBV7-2,CASSAARTSGNQFF
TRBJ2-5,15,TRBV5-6,CASSLVAGGRETQYF